This T cell receptor beta chain comes out of a study of blood T cell repertoires in COVID-19. Authors' data handling: Scientists estimated how many nucleated cells there were by amplifying reference gene primers. Method: immunoSEQ multiplex PCR; TCRdb's copy keeps in-frame clones and lacks some. V and J calls and clone size are as listed in that table; D and trimming were resolved from the DNA. The table lists roughly 140,000 clones, around 87% of them singletons. Participants, roughly 18 to 90 years old, spanned fewer than 30 US areas. Categorization into cohorts depended on clinical history that participants reported. From germline, CDR1 is SQVTM and CDR2 ANQGSEA. V was cut by 4 bases and J by 1 base, with 10 bases left in between. This CDR3 has 13 residues.

The receptor was isolated from a woman in her twenties or thirties with acute COVID-19. Sequencing was done on a sample of PBMCs or T cells enriched from blood (not recorded which). The chain employs TRBV29-1 and TRBJ1-2; no clear D gene. CDR3 in DNA: TGCAGCGTTGTCCGAGACTTTAACTATGGCTACACCTTC. It is translated as CSVVRDFNYGYTF.